This T cell receptor (beta chain) was documented in a study of T cell repertoires in cytomegalovirus infection. Trimming took 0 bases from V and 3 from J, leaving 14 bases between them. There are 16 residues in the CDR3. Germline CDR1 is SGDLS and CDR2 is YYNGEE. TCRdb re-called the reads through MiXCR, storing one row per CDR3 protein. The table shows nearly 550,000 distinct CDR3 sequences, with more than 15% occurring only once. The receptor was isolated from a human donor in good health (CMV status not recorded). Some clones in this sample may be carry-over from other donors' samples. Source material: CD8+ T cells from PBMCs. The chain couples TRBV9 to TRBJ2-3; possible D gene TRBD2, 6 bases. The CDR3 sequence: CASSVVDGSSTDTQYF. CDR3 in DNA: TGTGCCAGCAGCGTAGTGGACGGGAGTAGTACAGATACGCAGTATTTT. The full variable domain, in which reference TRBV9 and TRBJ2-3 provide the parts outside the CDR3, is DSGVTQTPKHLITATGQRVTLRCSPRSGDLSVYWYQQSLDQGLQFLIQYYNGEERAKGNILERFSAQQFPDLHSELNLSSLELGDSALYFCASSVVDGSSTDTQYFGPGTRLTVL.